The clone carrying this TCR beta chain is a singleton in its sample. This entry is derived from a study of immune cell composition in non-small cell lung cancer. At the level of the study: Most cases were lung adenocarcinoma or squamous cell carcinoma.

The CDR3 length is 14 residues. V shed 6 bases, J shed 9 bases, and the junction held 6 bases outside the gene matches. From germline, CDR1 is LNHDA and CDR2 SQIVND (reference sequence). The assay was immunoSEQ multiplex PCR, and TCRdb's table has in-frame clones only and misses some. The sample holds more than 7,000 clones; approximately 68% are singletons and the top ten take 8.2%. This rearrangement joins TRBV19 to TRBJ1-6; 9 nucleotides agree with TRBD1. The TCR comes from a human donor with non-small cell lung cancer. Material for sequencing was lung tumor tissue. CDR3 in DNA: TGTGCCAGTAGGACAACAGGGGGCGGTTCACCCCTCCACTTT. Protein product: CASRTTGGGSPLHF. The complete variable domain, with remaining parts taken from reference TRBV19 and TRBJ1-6, reads DGGITQSPKYLFRKEGQNVTLSCEQNLNHDAMYWYRQDPGQGLRLIYYSQIVNDFQKGDIAEGYSVSREKKESFPLTVTSAQKNPTAFYLCASRTTGGGSPLHFGNGTRLTVT.